These T cell receptor beta chains were read from a single sample in a study of regulatory T cells in long-lasting Graves disease. TCRdb fed the multiplex PCR reads into MiXCR, producing one record per CDR3 protein. The sample has about 520,000 distinct CDR3 sequences; around 13% are singletons. These data also featured in a second study, about T cells in Graves' hyperthyroidism and ophthalmopathy.

The input for sequencing was peripheral blood mononuclear cells (PBMCs), taken at new diagnosis, from a patient treated with antithyroid drugs. The receptors stem from a woman in her 30s with Graves disease. Each CDR3 is given without its conserved first and last residue.

j_call: TRBJ1-5; v_call: TRBV28; cdr3_aa: ASSFISNQPQH
j_call: TRBJ2-6; v_call: TRBV3-1; cdr3_aa: ASSHRGGSSGANVLT
j_call: TRBJ2-1; v_call: TRBV5-1; cdr3_aa: ASSLRAATGVDNEQF
j_call: TRBJ1-5; v_call: TRBV28; cdr3_aa: ASIQTGDPPQH
j_call: TRBJ1-3; v_call: TRBV7-9; cdr3_aa: ASSYVGNTIY
j_call: TRBJ2-7; v_call: TRBV28; cdr3_aa: ASLSLTGYEQY
j_call: TRBJ1-2; v_call: TRBV6-1; cdr3_aa: ASSEGQAYYGYT
j_call: TRBJ2-2; v_call: TRBV6-1; cdr3_aa: ASSVSTGELF
j_call: TRBJ2-5; v_call: TRBV7-6; cdr3_aa: ASSLLGLAGYQETQY
j_call: TRBJ2-1; v_call: TRBV2; cdr3_aa: ASSTKQGNEQF
j_call: TRBJ1-1; v_call: TRBV27; cdr3_aa: ASSPQGLVNTEAF
j_call: TRBJ2-7; v_call: TRBV27; cdr3_aa: ASRVLAGGGEQY
j_call: TRBJ1-5; v_call: TRBV19; cdr3_aa: ASSILTSGVQPQH
j_call: TRBJ2-7; v_call: TRBV18; cdr3_aa: ASSPGHGYEQY
j_call: TRBJ1-1; v_call: TRBV5-1; cdr3_aa: ASQTGGMNTEAF
j_call: TRBJ2-1; v_call: TRBV10-3; cdr3_aa: AISDPTGLISSYNEQF
j_call: TRBJ2-3; v_call: TRBV4-1; cdr3_aa: VSSPSAKRATDTQY
j_call: TRBJ1-4; v_call: TRBV27; cdr3_aa: ASSPGRVNEKLF
j_call: TRBJ2-5; v_call: TRBV20-1; cdr3_aa: SARGRDETQY
j_call: TRBJ1-2; v_call: TRBV30; cdr3_aa: AWSVDQAPNYGYT
j_call: TRBJ2-7; v_call: TRBV6-2/TRBV6-3; cdr3_aa: ASSEPTGLRYEQY
j_call: TRBJ1-5; v_call: TRBV6-2/TRBV6-3; cdr3_aa: ASSYKPGQGGNQPQH
j_call: TRBJ1-5; v_call: TRBV6-1; cdr3_aa: ASSGTRIASPQH